These 26 T cell receptor beta chains originate from one sample sequenced in a study of T-cell memory formation after mild COVID-19. TCRdb used MiXCR to reprocess the 5' RACE reads, holding one entry per CDR3 protein. In the table there are approximately 430,000 distinct CDR3 sequences, under 25% of which are singletons. The specimen was PBMCs or a T cell subset sorted from them (not recorded which). The receptor set was obtained from an adult woman who had mild COVID-19 (a few samples of this study predate the infection). Cell type and time point are not known.

J is TRBJ2-1 and V is TRBV7-9, with unresolved D. This CDR3 is 12 amino acids long. V shed 6 bases and J shed 10 bases, with 13 bases lying between them. Germline values: CDR1 SEHNR, CDR2 FQNEAQ (reference sequence). The CDR3 sequence is CASRLGISEQFF. Written as DNA, the CDR3 is TGTGCCAGCAGACTGGGAATCAGCGAGCAGTTCTTC.

The gene calls are TRBV7-9 and TRBJ2-3; D may be TRBD1 (6 bases). Trimming left V 5 bases short and J 1 base short, with 19 bases between. The CDR3 loop spans 17 amino acids. Germline assignment: CDR1 SEHNR and CDR2 FQNEAQ (reference sequence). This CDR3 is CASSHRVSGVGTDTQYF. The CDR3 coding sequence is TGTGCCAGCAGCCACAGAGTGTCAGGGGTCGGCACAGATACGCAGTATTTT.

This clonotype was detected a few times. The chain couples TRBV7-2 to TRBJ1-5; 7 bases are a match to TRBD1. The CDR3 totals 16 residues. The V segment lost 4 bases and the J segment 2 bases; nucleotides outside the gene matches: 8. Germline V gene lookup returns CDR1 SGHTA and CDR2 FQGNSA. The CDR3 DNA is TGTGCCAGCAGCTCAAGACAGGGTTCGGGCAATCAGCCCCAGCATTTT. It is translated as CASSSRQGSGNQPQHF.

The table lists this clonotype with a few counts. The chain is built from TRBV9 and TRBJ2-2; D unresolved. CDR1 and CDR2 from the germline V gene are SGDLS and YYNGEE. CDR3 length: 13 residues. Trimming took 3 bases from V and 0 from J, leaving 3 bases between them. The CDR3 is CASSGTNTGELFF. The CDR3 bases are TGTGCCAGCAGCGGTACGAACACCGGGGAGCTGTTTTTT. Supplemented by reference TRBV9 and TRBJ2-2, the full variable domain reads DSGVTQTPKHLITATGQRVTLRCSPRSGDLSVYWYQQSLDQGLQFLIQYYNGEERAKGNILERFSAQQFPDLHSELNLSSLELGDSALYFCASSGTNTGELFFGEGSRLTVL.

In this sample, this clonotype turned up a few times. The chain recombines TRBV12-3 or TRBV12-4 with TRBJ2-5; no reliable D call. The CDR3 spans 13 residues. The V end lost 8 bases, the J end lost 6 bases, and 16 bases lay between the germline ends. CDR3 in DNA: TGTGCCAGCGGAGCCCTGCCTCTACAGACCCAGTACTTC. This translates into CASGALPLQTQYF.

There are a few counts of this clonotype. CDR3 sequence (DNA): TGTGCCAGCAGAAGGGGAGACTCTGGGGCCAACGTCCTGACTTTC. This translates into CASRRGDSGANVLTF. The chain carries TRBV9 and TRBJ2-6, with D perhaps TRBD1 or TRBD2 (5 bases each). Per the germline V gene, CDR1 is SGDLS and CDR2 is YYNGEE. Between the trimmed V and J ends, which lost 5 bases and 0 bases, there was a span of 9 bases. This CDR3 contains 15 residues.

CDR3 in amino acids: CAISESDTSGGNEQFF. The CDR3 region has the DNA TGTGCCATCAGTGAGTCAGATACTAGCGGGGGCAATGAGCAGTTCTTC. The chain has TRBV10-3 and TRBJ2-1, with 11 positions matching TRBD2. The V gene's germline CDR1 is ENHRY and CDR2 SYGVKD. J was trimmed by 6 bases and V by 0 bases; bases with no gene match: 4. The length of the CDR3 is 16 residues.

This clonotype was seen a few times. The chain has TRBV30 and TRBJ2-6; the match to TRBD1 covers 9 bases. CDR1 is GTSNPN and CDR2 is SVGIG in the germline V gene (reference sequence). The CDR3 length is 18 residues. After removal of 3 bases from V and 3 bases from J, the junction contained 12 bases not matched to a gene. CDR3: CAWRGDRVSLGGANVLTF. In DNA form, the CDR3 reads TGTGCCTGGAGGGGGGACAGGGTTAGCTTAGGTGGGGCCAACGTCCTGACTTTC.

The chain combines TRBV4-1 with TRBJ1-2, with a possible D match to TRBD1 (6 bases). Germline loops: CDR1 MGHRA, CDR2 YSYEKL. The V and J ends lost 4 bases and 6 bases respectively, with 21 bases between them. CDR3 length: 16 amino acids. CDR3 nucleotides: TGCGCCAGCAGCCCGCCCTTTAAGACAGGTAGTAATGGCTACACCTTC. The encoded protein is CASSPPFKTGSNGYTF.

The V call is TRBV2, the J call TRBJ2-2; 16 nucleotides line up with TRBD2. Unmatched junction bases numbered 10, after V lost 3 bases and J lost 3 bases. The CDR3 is 20 residues long. CDR1 is SNHLY, CDR2 FYNNEI, per germline. In nucleotides, the CDR3 is TGTGCCAGCAGTGAGACCTTGGGACTAGCGGGGGGGCTCGACACCGGGGAGCTGTTTTTT. Translating gives CASSETLGLAGGLDTGELFF.

In its sample, this clonotype was seen a few times. The J gene is TRBJ2-1, the V gene TRBV6-5; 10 nucleotides agree with TRBD2. There are 17 residues in the CDR3. V gave up 2 bases and J gave up 8 bases; unmatched junction bases: 12. Germline V gene lookup returns CDR1 MNHEY and CDR2 SVGAGI. The chain's CDR3 is CASSYGPTSGIRDEQFF. In DNA form, the CDR3 reads TGTGCCAGCAGTTACGGCCCAACTAGCGGGATAAGAGATGAGCAGTTCTTC.

The chain joins TRBV4-1 to TRBJ2-3; unclear D gene. There are 13 residues in the CDR3. The ends were cut back, 3 bases at V and 2 bases at J, with 6 bases in the middle. Germline loops: CDR1 MGHRA, CDR2 YSYEKL. For the CDR3, the DNA is TGCGCCAGCAGCCAGATGATCACAGATACGCAGTATTTT. It encodes CASSQMITDTQYF.

The chain uses TRBV29-1 and TRBJ1-1; 7 positions match TRBD1. Trimming removed 6 bases from V and 1 base from J; junction bases left unmatched: 8. The length of the CDR3 is 14 residues. CDR1 and CDR2 (germline): SQVTM, ANQGSEA. CDR3 nucleotide sequence: TGCAGCGTCAAGGACAGGCCGGGGAACACTGAAGCTTTCTTT. It codes for CSVKDRPGNTEAFF.

This clonotype was counted a few times. V and J are TRBV7-2 and TRBJ1-6, with D uncertain. Germline CDR1 and CDR2: SGHTA and FQGNSA. This CDR3 has 17 residues. V was pared by 0 bases and J by 0 bases, with 9 bases between. CDR3 sequence: CASSLASPSSYNSPLHF. The CDR3 coding sequence is TGTGCCAGCAGCTTAGCGTCGCCGAGCTCCTATAATTCACCCCTCCACTTT.

This rearrangement joins TRBV3-1 to TRBJ1-1; D call uncertain. V lost 0 bases and J 6 bases, leaving 14 bases between the germline ends. Germline values: CDR1 LGHDT, CDR2 YNNKEL (reference sequence). There are 15 residues in the CDR3. CDR3 nucleotide sequence: TGTGCCAGCAGCCAAGATAGCCAGGCCCTTTCTGAAGCTTTCTTT. Protein product: CASSQDSQALSEAFF.

This clonotype has just a few counts. J is TRBJ1-2 and V is TRBV13; TRBD1 agrees at 9 bases. CDR3 length: 15 residues. Germline V lookup: CDR1 PRHDT, CDR2 FYEKMQ (reference sequence). V lost 5 bases and J lost 8; bases outside the gene matches: 12. This CDR3 reads CASSLGRDRVTGYTF. CDR3 DNA: TGTGCCAGCAGCCTCGGCCGGGACAGGGTGACGGGCTACACCTTC.

The chain combines TRBV6-1 with TRBJ2-3; TRBD2 agrees at 8 bases. V lost 1 base to trimming and J lost 5 bases; unmatched junction nucleotides: 8. This CDR3 is 16 amino acids long. Per the germline V gene, CDR1 is MNHNS and CDR2 is SASEGT. The chain's CDR3 is CASSEDPAGVVDTQYF. The DNA for the CDR3 is TGTGCCAGCAGTGAAGACCCAGCGGGAGTCGTAGATACGCAGTATTTT.

J is TRBJ2-5 and V is TRBV4-3; weak D call: TRBD2 (6 bases). The V and J ends lost 0 bases and 5 bases respectively, with 13 bases between them. Germline V gives CDR1 LGHNA, CDR2 YSLEER. The CDR3 contains 15 residues. Here the CDR3 DNA reads TGCGCCAGCAGCCAAGATTGGAGGGACGGGGAGACCCAGTACTTC. Its translation: CASSQDWRDGETQYF.

This clonotype was seen a few times. The V and J genes are TRBV7-8 and TRBJ2-2; TRBD2 aligns across 9 bases. V trimming: 4 bases; J trimming: 12 bases; junction bases outside the gene matches: 9. CDR3 size: 14 residues. Germline-derived CDR1 and CDR2 are SGHVS and FQNEAQ. The CDR3 coding sequence is TGTGCCAGCAGCTCGGGACTAGCCCCATCTCAGCTGTTTTTT. Protein: CASSSGLAPSQLFF.

The sample holds a few counts of this clonotype. V usage is TRBV18 and J usage is TRBJ2-7, with TRBD1 as a possible D gene (7 bases). The V end was cut by 4 bases, the J end by 3 bases, with 22 bases between. This CDR3 has 17 residues. Germline V lookup: CDR1 KGHSH, CDR2 LQKENI. The CDR3 nucleotides read TGTGCCAGCTCACTATTAGGGACTCAGGGGGATGTCTACGAGCAGTACTTC. Its protein is CASSLLGTQGDVYEQYF.

This clonotype has just a few counts. The chain has TRBV24-1 and TRBJ1-1, with D tentatively TRBD1 (5 bases). Germline loops: CDR1 KGHDR, CDR2 SFDVKD. This CDR3 is 15 amino acids long. The ends were cut back, 2 bases at V and 5 bases at J, with 14 bases in the middle. The CDR3 DNA is TGTGCCACCAGTGATTCGGGTGGGGCAGAAACTGAAGCTTTCTTT. Translation: CATSDSGGAETEAFF.

This chain connects TRBV12-3 or TRBV12-4 to TRBJ2-5; TRBD2 matches at 12 bases. The CDR3 consists of 15 residues. The V gene end was trimmed by 6 bases and the J gene end by 3 bases; junction bases not matched to a gene: 5. The CDR3 bases are TGTGCCAGCAGCTCGACTAGCGGGGGAAAAGAGACCCAGTACTTC. This codes for CASSSTSGGKETQYF.

The sample holds one count of this clonotype. V and J are TRBV5-1 and TRBJ2-7, with 10 bases that match TRBD1. CDR1 and CDR2 from the germline V gene are SGHRS and YFSETQ. This CDR3 comprises 14 residues. With V trimmed by 4 bases and J by 5 bases, 6 bases remained unmatched. The CDR3 here is CASSIGQGGDEQYF. The CDR3 DNA is TGCGCCAGCAGCATCGGACAGGGGGGCGACGAGCAGTACTTC.

The chain has TRBV2 and TRBJ1-6; 7 bases match TRBD1. In germline, CDR1 is SNHLY, CDR2 FYNNEI. The CDR3 covers 15 residues. The trim removed 1 base at V and 7 bases at J, leaving 4 bases unmatched. DNA for the CDR3: TGTGCCAGCAGTGAAGGCGGGGGACAGAATTCACCCCTCCACTTT. It yields the protein CASSEGGGQNSPLHF.

The CDR3 region is CASAQGGDTGELFF. The CDR3 DNA is TGTGCCAGCGCACAAGGGGGAGACACCGGGGAGCTGTTTTTT. The chain has TRBV6-2 or TRBV6-3 and TRBJ2-2, with D tentatively TRBD1 (6 bases). V was clipped by 8 bases and J by 3 bases, with 13 bases between them. The germline V gene has CDR1 MNHEY and CDR2 SVGEGT. CDR3 size: 14 residues.

There are a few counts of this clonotype. The V and J genes are TRBV5-6 and TRBJ1-1; D gene uncertain. The CDR3 spans 14 residues. Germline V gives CDR1 SGHDT, CDR2 YYEEEE. V was clipped by 1 base and J by 0 bases, with 7 bases between them. For the CDR3, the DNA is TGTGCCAGCAGCTTGTTCGGGGTGAACACTGAAGCTTTCTTT. Amino acids: CASSLFGVNTEAFF. The entire variable domain, with the rest obtained from reference TRBV5-6 and TRBJ1-1, is as follows: DAGVTQSPTHLIKTRGQQVTLRCSPKSGHDTVSWYQQALGQGPQFIFQYYEEEERQRGNFPDRFSGHQFPNYSSELNVNALLLGDSALYLCASSLFGVNTEAFFGQGTRLTVV.